The 16 T cell receptor beta chains below come from one sample, sequenced in a study of cytomegalovirus exposure and HLA in healthy donors. Libraries were prepared by immunoSEQ multiplex PCR; TCRdb keeps only in-frame clonotypes and omits some of them. Counted here are about 130,000 clones, roughly nine tenths occurring once; the ten biggest clones make up approximately 2%. Sequencing was done on a sample of PBMCs. The origin of the receptors is a woman aged 18-30 years in good health and CMV-seronegative.

The chain links TRBV25-1 to TRBJ2-2, with TRBD2 matching 7 bases. Germline V gene sequence: CDR1 MGHDK, CDR2 SYGVNS. The CDR3 has 16 residues. Unmatched junction bases numbered 10, after V lost 2 bases and J lost 7 bases. The CDR3 spells CASSEPGTRGGGELFF. In DNA, the CDR3 is TGTGCCAGCAGTGAACCCGGGACTCGCGGGGGCGGGGAGCTGTTTTTT.

This chain connects TRBV18 to TRBJ2-7; D call uncertain. The germline CDR1 and CDR2 sequences are KGHSH and LQKENI. The CDR3 contains 13 residues. V was clipped by 0 bases and J by 3 bases, with 6 bases between them. CDR3 sequence reads: CASSPPNLYEQYF. DNA for the CDR3: TGTGCCAGCTCACCACCAAATCTCTACGAGCAGTACTTC.

This chain connects TRBV28 to TRBJ2-2; TRBD2 aligns across 8 bases. In germline, CDR1 is MDHEN, CDR2 SYDVKM. The CDR3 extends over 16 amino acids. As DNA, the CDR3 is TGTGCGGTAGAGTGGGCGGGAGGTCGGAACACCGGGGAGCTGTTTTTT. This codes for CAVEWAGGRNTGELFF.

The chain joins TRBV5-5 to TRBJ1-2; 8 bases are shared with TRBD1. Unmatched junction bases numbered 6, after V lost 4 bases and J lost 4 bases. This CDR3 has 14 amino acids. The germline V gene encodes CDR1 SGHKS and CDR2 YYEKEE (reference sequence). The CDR3: CASSTDRGSYGYTF. CDR3 in DNA: TGTGCCAGCAGCACAGACAGGGGTTCCTATGGCTACACCTTC.

The V call is TRBV7-8, the J call TRBJ2-1, with TRBD2 as a possible D gene (5 bases). The V gene lost 2 bases and the J gene lost 9 bases, with 17 bases spanning the gap. Germline V gene data show CDR1 as SGHVS and CDR2 as FQNEAQ. This CDR3 has 15 residues. The CDR3 reads CASSLIRVLAGEQFF. DNA of the CDR3: TGTGCCAGCAGCTTAATAAGAGTTCTAGCAGGTGAGCAGTTCTTC.

A single count supports this clone. CDR3 in amino acids: CASSAGHLSNQPQHF. The CDR3 DNA reads TGTGCCAGCAGCGCGGGACACCTTAGCAATCAGCCCCAGCATTTT. The chain has TRBV9 and TRBJ1-5; a possible D gene is TRBD1 (6 bases). Germline CDR1 is SGDLS and CDR2 is YYNGEE. The CDR3 consists of 15 residues. V lost 3 bases, J lost 0 bases, and 10 bases lay in between.

The rearrangement joins TRBV2 to TRBJ2-5; D possibly corresponds to TRBD2 (5 bases). CDR3 length: 13 residues. V shed 0 bases and J shed 3 bases, with 5 bases lying between them. Germline V gene data show CDR1 as SNHLY and CDR2 as FYNNEI. CDR3 protein: CASSEAREETQYF. CDR3 coding DNA: TGTGCCAGCAGTGAAGCGCGGGAAGAGACCCAGTACTTC.

The V gene is TRBV5-1, the J gene TRBJ2-1; perhaps TRBD2 as D (5 bases). V was cut by 0 bases and J by 8 bases, with 15 bases left in between. This CDR3 contains 15 residues. Germline V gene sequence: CDR1 SGHRS, CDR2 YFSETQ. The CDR3 reads CASSLGPNPEDEQFF. CDR3 DNA: TGCGCCAGCAGCTTGGGTCCGAACCCGGAGGATGAGCAGTTCTTC.

V gene TRBV5-6 combines with J gene TRBJ2-7; TRBD2 is a possible D gene (6 bases). The CDR3 runs to 15 residues. CDR1 and CDR2 (germline): SGHDT, YYEEEE. V was trimmed by 4 bases and J by 1 base, leaving 15 bases between them. The CDR3 DNA is TGTGCCAGCAGCGTACCTAGCGAATGGTCCTACGAGCAGTACTTC. Residues: CASSVPSEWSYEQYF.

The CDR3 DNA reads as TGTGCCAGCAGCGGGACCTCTAGCGGGAGCACAGATACGCAGTATTTT. Its protein product is CASSGTSSGSTDTQYF. This chain joins TRBV9 and TRBJ2-3, with TRBD2 matching over 8 bases. Germline loops: CDR1 SGDLS, CDR2 YYNGEE. The ends lost 3 bases at V and 0 bases at J; junction bases unmatched: 6. The CDR3 spans 16 residues.

V usage is TRBV18 and J usage is TRBJ1-2; D is ambiguous. Trimming took off 6 bases at V and 5 bases at J, with 16 bases between the two ends. Germline CDR1 is KGHSH and CDR2 is LQKENI. The CDR3 covers 14 residues. The CDR3 region is CASSAGSEGYGYTF. CDR3 DNA: TGTGCCAGCTCCGCGGGATCTGAAGGGTATGGCTACACCTTC.

This clone occurred a few times. This chain connects TRBV27 to TRBJ1-1; 8 bases line up with TRBD1. The CDR3 is made up of 13 amino acids. Trimming took 0 bases from V and 9 from J; bases not matched to a gene: 3. CDR1 MNHEY and CDR2 SMNVEV come from the germline V gene (reference sequence). Here the CDR3 DNA reads TGTGCCAGCAGTTTATCGACAGGGGTTAAAGCTTTCTTT. Protein sequence: CASSLSTGVKAFF.

The chain employs TRBV9 and TRBJ2-2; 8 bases are shared with TRBD1. This CDR3 contains 16 residues. In germline, CDR1 is SGDLS, CDR2 YYNGEE. The ends lost 3 bases at V and 7 bases at J; junction bases unmatched: 11. CDR3 coding DNA: TGTGCCAGCAGCGAGGGATTGGGACAGGCTGGCGGGGAGCTGTTTTTT. Translation: CASSEGLGQAGGELFF.

The chain employs TRBV11-3 and TRBJ2-2; 7 nucleotides agree with TRBD2. Germline CDR1 and CDR2: SGHNT and YENEEA. The CDR3 is 16 residues long. The J segment lost 5 bases and the V segment lost 3 bases, leaving 9 bases of the junction unmatched. The CDR3 spells CASSFSGGRRTGELFF. Written as DNA, the CDR3 is TGTGCCAGCAGCTTTAGCGGCGGGAGAAGGACCGGGGAGCTGTTTTTT.

The chain is built from TRBV5-1 and TRBJ2-3, with TRBD1 matching 9 bases. V lost 6 bases and J lost 6; bases outside the gene matches: 8. CDR1 and CDR2 (germline): SGHRS, YFSETQ. The CDR3 extends over 14 amino acids. The CDR3 spells CASTTGTGWDTQYF. In DNA, the CDR3 is TGCGCCAGCACTACTGGGACAGGGTGGGATACGCAGTATTTT.

The chain is built from TRBV5-6 and TRBJ2-3; a weak D match, TRBD2 (6 bases). The CDR3 extends over 16 amino acids. The germline gives CDR1 SGHDT, CDR2 YYEEEE. Trimming removed 0 bases at V and 2 bases at J, with 13 bases between. The CDR3 sequence: CASSLVGGTLTDTQYF. The CDR3 DNA is TGTGCCAGCAGCTTGGTGGGGGGAACTCTCACAGATACGCAGTATTTT.